This T cell receptor beta chain was sequenced during a study of shared clonotypes between healthy human individuals. Using immunoSEQ multiplex PCR, the repertoire was profiled, and TCRdb retains in-frame clones only, with some absent. Among 700,000 to 950,000 clones listed, 90% to 98% were seen once. CD45RO-negative CD8 cells positively selected for CCR7 made up the naive population, which excluded terminally differentiated effector memory CD45RA+ cells. V lost 5 bases and J lost 5; bases outside the gene matches: 12. CDR1 is SGDLS and CDR2 is YYNGEE in the germline V gene. The CDR3 extends over 16 amino acids.

This clonotype was sampled from a young man in good health. The chain joins TRBV9 to TRBJ2-1; TRBD2 agrees at 8 bases. The sample comprised naive CD8+ T cells sorted from blood. CDR3 sequence: CASSPPGVAGNNEQFF. The CDR3 DNA reads as TGTGCCAGCAGTCCCCCGGGGGTAGCGGGGAACAATGAGCAGTTCTTC.